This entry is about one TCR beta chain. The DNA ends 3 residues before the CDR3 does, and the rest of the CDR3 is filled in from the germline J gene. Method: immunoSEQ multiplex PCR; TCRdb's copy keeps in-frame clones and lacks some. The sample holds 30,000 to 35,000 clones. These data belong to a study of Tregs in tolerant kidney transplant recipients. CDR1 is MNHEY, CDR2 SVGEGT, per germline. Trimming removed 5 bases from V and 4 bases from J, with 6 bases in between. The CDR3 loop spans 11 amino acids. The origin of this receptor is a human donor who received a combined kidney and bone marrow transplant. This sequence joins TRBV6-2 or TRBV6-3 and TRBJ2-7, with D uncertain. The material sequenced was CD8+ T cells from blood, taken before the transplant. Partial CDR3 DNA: TGTGCCAGCAGTGGCCTTTACGAG. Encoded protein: CASSGLYE. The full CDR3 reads CASSGLYEQYF.